This TCR beta chain was obtained from a study of spatial heterogeneity in lung cancer. Study in general: Any follow-up PBMC samples that were available went on to be sequenced, and the median time to follow-up was roughly two years after resection. Detection consistently yielded more beta chains than alpha chains.

Documented time point: blood at routine non-recurrence follow-up after resection. Whole RNA was taken from tumor, nontumor lung or frozen PBMC; it was then sequenced unsorted. Each TCR cDNA molecule carried a unique molecular identifier. TCRdb re-called the 5' RACE reads with MiXCR, one entry per CDR3 protein. The sample contains approximately 93,000 distinct CDR3 sequences, 15% to 20% of which appear only once. J gave up 0 bases and V 6 bases, and 7 bases lay outside the gene matches. This CDR3 contains 15 residues. From germline, CDR1 is MNHEY and CDR2 SMNVEV (reference sequence). The chain joins TRBV27 to TRBJ2-7; 8 nucleotides agree with TRBD2. This material consisted of PBMCs, taken at follow-up. This receptor was obtained from a male donor with early-stage non-small cell lung cancer. CDR3 protein: CASRPTSELSYEQYF. CDR3 DNA: TGTGCCAGCAGGCCGACTAGCGAACTCTCCTACGAGCAGTACTTC.